These 19 T cell receptor beta chains originate from one sample sequenced in a study of T cell repertoires in cytomegalovirus infection. These receptors' targets are unknown. In TCRdb, the reads were re-called with MiXCR into one record per CDR3 protein. The sample lists 800,000 to 950,000 distinct CDR3 sequences, approximately 29% seen once, with around an eighth in the top ten. The specimen was cultured CD8+ T cells from PBMCs, collected from culture after CMV antigen stimulation. All receptors come from a human donor in good health (CMV status not recorded). Some clones in this sample may be carry-over from other donors' samples.

This clonotype was picked up many times. V is TRBV7-2 and J is TRBJ2-7, with unresolved D. The V gene lost 5 bases and the J gene lost 3 bases, with 11 bases spanning the gap. Germline V lookup: CDR1 SGHTA, CDR2 FQGNSA. The CDR3 runs to 13 residues. CDR3 nucleotides: TGTGCCAGCAGCCAGAGGTGGGGCTACGAGCAGTACGTC. This gives the protein CASSQRWGYEQYV.

This clonotype was observed at least ten times. The gene calls are TRBV7-6 and TRBJ2-5, with 7 bases aligning to TRBD1. V shed 1 base and J 4 bases; nucleotides not matched to a gene: 12. CDR3 length: 17 amino acids. Germline V gene data show CDR1 as SGHVS and CDR2 as FNYEAQ. CDR3 in amino acids: CASSLDPYGTEGETQYF. The CDR3 DNA follows: TGTGCCAGCAGCTTAGATCCTTACGGGACAGAGGGAGAGACCCAGTACTTC.

This clonotype has only a few counts. This sequence joins TRBV20-1 and TRBJ1-2, with a possible D match to TRBD1 (6 bases). Germline CDR1 DFQATT, CDR2 SNEGSKA (reference sequence). CDR3 length: 15 residues. V lost 3 bases and J lost 2, with 16 bases in between. The CDR3 loop reads CSARATGQINYGYTF. In nucleotides, the CDR3 is TGCAGTGCTAGGGCAACAGGGCAGATCAACTATGGCTACACCTTC.

Only a few counts were recorded for this clonotype. The rearrangement joins TRBV7-9 to TRBJ2-3; the match to TRBD1 covers 8 bases. With 3 bases clipped from V and 3 bases from J, the junction kept 8 bases outside the gene matches. The germline V gene encodes CDR1 SEHNR and CDR2 FQNEAQ (reference sequence). The CDR3 is 16 amino acids. The CDR3 sequence is CASSFQGARATDTQYF. CDR3 nucleotide sequence: TGTGCCAGCAGCTTTCAGGGGGCGCGGGCAACAGATACGCAGTATTTT.

The chain carries TRBV7-8 and TRBJ1-1, with D unresolved. V lost 1 base and J 6 bases, leaving 15 bases between the germline ends. Per germline, CDR1 SGHVS and CDR2 FQNEAQ. This CDR3 is built from 15 residues. Here the CDR3 reads CASSLDRGIIAEAFF. Here the CDR3 DNA reads TGTGCCAGCAGCTTAGACCGGGGAATTATCGCTGAAGCTTTCTTT.

In its sample, this clonotype was seen a few times. The chain uses TRBV7-6 and TRBJ2-6, with a possible D match to TRBD1 (6 bases). Trimming shortened V by 1 base and J by 0 bases, and 13 bases separated the two germline ends. Germline values: CDR1 SGHVS, CDR2 FNYEAQ. CDR3 size: 18 residues. In DNA form, the CDR3 reads TGTGCCAGCAGCTTAGGAGGGGGTATGGTCTCTGGGGCCAACGTCCTGACTTTC. Encoded protein: CASSLGGGMVSGANVLTF.

This clonotype was found many times. The V gene is TRBV7-3, the J gene TRBJ2-4, with 9 bases fitting TRBD1. The CDR3 runs to 13 residues. The V gene end was trimmed by 5 bases and the J gene end by 6 bases; junction bases not matched to a gene: 2. Germline CDR1 is SGHTA and CDR2 is FQGTGA. The CDR3 sequence: CASSAGQGNIQYF. The DNA for the CDR3 is TGTGCCAGCAGCGCGGGACAGGGAAACATTCAGTACTTC.

Of note for this clonotype: A much more abundant neighbour one base away suggests this may be a read error. Because it lacks the conserved phenylalanine or tryptophan at the end, this CDR3 is likely a read error. The genes are TRBV7-2 and TRBJ1-2; possible D gene TRBD1, 5 bases. The CDR3 has 14 amino acids. CDR1 is SGHTA and CDR2 is FQGNSA in the germline V gene. Deletions cut 3 bases from V and 3 bases from J, with 11 bases between. The CDR3 here is CASSFLTDDYGYTI. The CDR3 DNA follows: TGTGCCAGCAGCTTTCTGACAGACGACTATGGCTACACCATC.

This clonotype was recorded a few times. The chain uses TRBV4-2 and TRBJ1-5; no firm D call. Trimming removed 4 bases from V and 5 bases from J, with 9 bases in between. CDR1 is LGHNA and CDR2 is YNFKEQ in the germline V gene. This CDR3 has 13 amino acids. CDR3 nucleotide sequence: TGTGCCAGCAGCCGAGAAGAGTATCAGCCCCAGCATTTT. Translating it yields CASSREEYQPQHF.

This clonotype came up many times. CDR3 nucleotides: TGCAGTGCTAGAACAGGGCGCCAGCCCCAGCATTTT. This codes for CSARTGRQPQHF. The chain combines TRBV20-1 with TRBJ1-5, with D possibly TRBD1 on 6 matching bases. The V gene's germline CDR1 is DFQATT and CDR2 SNEGSKA (reference sequence). The V end lost 2 bases, the J end lost 7 bases, and 9 bases lay between the germline ends. The CDR3 is 12 residues long.

This clonotype was picked up a small number of times. The V gene is TRBV18, the J gene TRBJ1-1; D uncertain. V gave up 4 bases and J gave up 1 base, with 13 bases separating them. The CDR3 sequence is 15 residues long. The germline V gene encodes CDR1 KGHSH and CDR2 LQKENI. CDR3 in amino acids: CASSLNTVRNTEAFF. The DNA for the CDR3 is TGTGCCAGCTCACTAAACACGGTCCGGAACACTGAAGCTTTCTTT. Full variable domain (outside the CDR3, taken from reference TRBV18 and TRBJ1-1): NAGVMQNPRHLVRRRGQEARLRCSPMKGHSHVYWYRQLPEEGLKFMVYLQKENIIDESGMPKERFSAEFPKEGPSILRIQQVVRGDSAAYFCASSLNTVRNTEAFFGQGTRLTVV.

This clonotype appeared a few times. The V and J genes are TRBV3-1 and TRBJ2-3; 10 bases agree with TRBD2. Per germline, CDR1 LGHDT and CDR2 YNNKEL (reference sequence). The ends lost 1 base at V and 3 bases at J; junction bases unmatched: 7. This CDR3 is 17 amino acids long. The CDR3 here is CASSQGSGTSETDTQYF. The CDR3 DNA is TGTGCCAGCAGCCAAGGTTCCGGGACTAGCGAGACAGATACGCAGTATTTT.

The genes are TRBV11-1 and TRBJ2-3; possibly TRBD1 for D (6 bases). The CDR3 totals 17 residues. The germline gives CDR1 SGHAT, CDR2 FQDESV (reference sequence). The ends were cut back, 3 bases at V and 0 bases at J, with 16 bases in the middle. The CDR3 bases are TGTGCCAGCAGCTTGGGAGTACAGGGACCAAGCACAGATACGCAGTATTTT. It codes for CASSLGVQGPSTDTQYF.

Here the CDR3 DNA reads TGTGCCAGCAGCCGCGAGAGGGGCAGTTCCCGGGAGACCCAGTACTTC. Amino acids: CASSRERGSSRETQYF. V gene TRBV14 combines with J gene TRBJ2-5, with D perhaps assigned TRBD1 or TRBD2 (5 bases each). The germline CDR1 and CDR2 sequences are SGHDN and FVKESK. V dropped 4 bases and J dropped 5 bases, with 20 bases sitting between them. This CDR3 has 16 amino acids.

This clonotype was detected ten times or more. V usage is TRBV7-2 and J usage is TRBJ2-3; TRBD2 agrees at 14 bases. J gave up 6 bases and V 5 bases, and 13 bases lay outside the gene matches. The germline V gene encodes CDR1 SGHTA and CDR2 FQGNSA. The CDR3 extends over 18 amino acids. Here the CDR3 DNA reads TGTGCCAGCAGCATACAACCGGGACTAGCGGGGGTGTGGGATACGCAGTATTTT. As protein: CASSIQPGLAGVWDTQYF.

At least ten counts were recorded for this clonotype. J is TRBJ2-5 and V is TRBV6-6; TRBD1 matches at 9 bases. V trimming: 10 bases; J trimming: 3 bases; junction bases outside the gene matches: 24. This CDR3 is built from 19 residues. CDR1 is MNHNY and CDR2 is SVGAGI in the germline V gene (reference sequence). The CDR3 nucleotides are TGTGCCACAGGACCGGGACAGGGCTCCCGCAGGGTCCCAAAAGAGACCCAGTACTTC. Residues: CATGPGQGSRRVPKETQYF.

The chain has TRBV25-1 and TRBJ2-1; 8 bases are shared with TRBD2. The ends lost 7 bases at V and 9 bases at J; junction bases unmatched: 5. This CDR3 has 12 amino acids. In germline, CDR1 is MGHDK, CDR2 SYGVNS. The CDR3: CASIGGAGEQFF. CDR3 coding DNA: TGTGCCAGCATCGGGGGGGCCGGTGAGCAGTTCTTC.

The rearrangement uses TRBV10-2 and TRBJ2-7; 10 nucleotides agree with TRBD2. This CDR3 region has 15 residues. Germline V lookup: CDR1 WSHSY, CDR2 SAAADI. Trimming took 3 bases from V and 0 from J; bases not matched to a gene: 2. This CDR3 is CASSELAGSSYEQYF. The CDR3 coding sequence is TGCGCCAGCAGTGAACTAGCGGGGAGCTCCTACGAGCAGTACTTC.

In this sample, this clonotype turned up many times. The chain has TRBV12-3 or TRBV12-4 and TRBJ2-1; 7 nucleotides align to TRBD1. The CDR3 contains 15 residues. V gave up 7 bases and J gave up 2 bases; unmatched junction bases: 8. The CDR3 loop reads CASTFRQGTYNEQFF. CDR3 in DNA: TGTGCCAGCACCTTTCGACAGGGAACCTACAATGAGCAGTTCTTC.